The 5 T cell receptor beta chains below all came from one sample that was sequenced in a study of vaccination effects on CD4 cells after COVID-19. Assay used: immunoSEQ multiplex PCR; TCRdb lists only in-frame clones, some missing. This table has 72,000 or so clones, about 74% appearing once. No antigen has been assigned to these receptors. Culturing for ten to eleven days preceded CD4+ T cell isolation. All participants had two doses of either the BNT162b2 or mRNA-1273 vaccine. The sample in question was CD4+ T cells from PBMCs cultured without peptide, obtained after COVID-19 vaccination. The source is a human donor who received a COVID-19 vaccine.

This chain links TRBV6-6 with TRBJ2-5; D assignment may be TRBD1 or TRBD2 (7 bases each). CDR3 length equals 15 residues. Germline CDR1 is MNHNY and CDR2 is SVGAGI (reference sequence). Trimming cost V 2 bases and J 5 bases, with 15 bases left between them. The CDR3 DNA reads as TGTGCCAGCAGTTACACCAGGGGGGGGGTTGAGACCCAGTACTTC. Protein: CASSYTRGGVETQYF.

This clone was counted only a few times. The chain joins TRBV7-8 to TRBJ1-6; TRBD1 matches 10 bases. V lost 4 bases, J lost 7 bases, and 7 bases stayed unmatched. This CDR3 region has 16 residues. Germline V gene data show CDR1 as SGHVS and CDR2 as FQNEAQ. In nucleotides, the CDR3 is TGTGCCAGCAGCTCGACCGGGACAGGGGCCAATTCACCCCTCCACTTT. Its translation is CASSSTGTGANSPLHF.

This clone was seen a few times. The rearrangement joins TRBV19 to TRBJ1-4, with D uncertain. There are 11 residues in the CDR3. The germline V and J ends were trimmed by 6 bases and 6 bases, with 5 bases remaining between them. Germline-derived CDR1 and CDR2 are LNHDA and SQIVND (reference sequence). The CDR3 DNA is TGTGCCAGTAGGGGTGATGAAAAACTGTTTTTT. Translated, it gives CASRGDEKLFF.

CDR3 coding DNA: TGTGCCAGCAGTTACTCGAGACCCCAGGGGGGATTGACCCAGTACTTC. It yields the protein CASSYSRPQGGLTQYF. The chain employs TRBV6-5 and TRBJ2-5, with TRBD1 as a possible D gene (7 bases). Germline V gene lookup returns CDR1 MNHEY and CDR2 SVGAGI. The CDR3 is made up of 16 amino acids. V gave up 0 bases and J gave up 7 bases, with 18 bases separating them.

CDR3 nucleotide sequence: TGTGCCACCAGTGACCCTACAGGGGAGGGAGAGACCCAGTACTTC. It is translated as CATSDPTGEGETQYF. The genes are TRBV24-1 and TRBJ2-5; the D gene could be TRBD1 or TRBD2 (7 bases each). The CDR3 covers 15 residues. V was shortened by 4 bases and J by 4 bases, with 15 bases between the two germline ends. CDR1 and CDR2 (germline): KGHDR, SFDVKD.